These 26 T cell receptor beta chains originate from one sample sequenced in a study of blood T cell repertoires in COVID-19. Assay used: immunoSEQ multiplex PCR; TCRdb lists only in-frame clones, some missing. The data hold 40,000 or so clones, with about 88% observed a single time. Sequenced input: peripheral blood. The origin of the receptors is a human donor in a cohort sampled during active COVID-19.

The chain carries TRBV5-1 and TRBJ2-5, with TRBD2 as a possible D gene (6 bases). The CDR3 has 16 amino acids. Per germline, CDR1 SGHRS and CDR2 YFSETQ. Trimming stripped 0 bases from V and 1 base from J, with 13 bases between. CDR3 loop: CASSLGRGSFQETQYF. CDR3 nucleotides: TGCGCCAGCAGCTTGGGGCGGGGATCCTTCCAAGAGACCCAGTACTTC. Full variable domain (rest looked up from reference TRBV5-1 and TRBJ2-5): KAGVTQTPRYLIKTRGQQVTLSCSPISGHRSVSWYQQTPGQGLQFLFEYFSETQRNKGNFPGRFSGRQFSNSRSEMNVSTLELGDSALYLCASSLGRGSFQETQYFGPGTRLLVL.

V and J are TRBV1 and TRBJ1-6; the table's D call, TRBD1, was not checked against the DNA. TRBV1 is a documented pseudogene. The CDR3 has 14 amino acids. Here the CDR3 DNA reads TGCACCAACCCTCCGGGACAGGATAATTCACCCCTCCACTTT. This sequence encodes CTNPPGQDNSPLHF.

This clone was recorded once. This chain links TRBV11-1 with TRBJ2-4; the D is unclear. V was shortened by 1 base and J by 0 bases, with 10 bases between the two germline ends. This CDR3 comprises 16 residues. The germline CDR1 and CDR2 sequences are SGHAT and FQDESV (reference sequence). The CDR3 spells CASSLEAGIAKNIQYF. The CDR3 nucleotides are TGTGCCAGCAGCTTAGAGGCAGGAATAGCCAAAAACATTCAGTACTTC.

The V gene is TRBV12-3 or TRBV12-4, the J gene TRBJ2-7; D remains unclear. V was pared by 6 bases and J by 9 bases, with 12 bases between. The CDR3 spans 11 residues. The CDR3, as DNA: TGTGCCAGCAGCTCCCGGAGAGGGCAGTACTTC. Amino acids: CASSSRRGQYF.

This sequence joins TRBV19 and TRBJ1-2; D unresolved. Trimming pared 3 bases from V and 1 base from J, leaving 12 bases between. The CDR3 is made up of 15 amino acids. Germline V gene lookup returns CDR1 LNHDA and CDR2 SQIVND (reference sequence). The CDR3 DNA reads as TGTGCCAGTAGTATCTCATCTAGTTATAACTATGGCTACACCTTC. This sequence encodes CASSISSSYNYGYTF.

This clone was seen a single time. The chain uses TRBV19 and TRBJ2-1; 9 nucleotides line up with TRBD1. CDR1 is LNHDA and CDR2 is SQIVND in the germline V gene (reference sequence). The CDR3 runs 16 residues. The J segment lost 8 bases and the V segment lost 6 bases, leaving 14 bases of the junction unmatched. Here the CDR3 DNA reads TGTGCCAGTAGCCCAATAGGGGGGACAGGGTGGGATGAGCAGTTCTTC. Amino acids: CASSPIGGTGWDEQFF.

This clone was seen only a few times. The chain links TRBV6-1 to TRBJ1-5; no reliable D call. V dropped 3 bases and J dropped 0 bases, with 12 bases sitting between them. Germline V gene data show CDR1 as MNHNS and CDR2 as SASEGT. CDR3 length equals 16 residues. CDR3 in amino acids: CASSELQAYSNQPQHF. DNA of the CDR3: TGTGCCAGCAGTGAGCTCCAGGCATATAGCAATCAGCCCCAGCATTTT.

The genes are TRBV9 and TRBJ1-1, with 9 positions matching TRBD1. Trimming took 0 bases from V and 4 from J; bases not matched to a gene: 4. CDR3 length equals 15 residues. The germline gives CDR1 SGDLS, CDR2 YYNGEE. The CDR3 DNA sequence: TGTGCCAGCAGCGTAGCTGGGACAGGGATCACTGAAGCTTTCTTT. Translating gives CASSVAGTGITEAFF. The full variable domain, in which reference TRBV9 and TRBJ1-1 provide the parts outside the CDR3, is DSGVTQTPKHLITATGQRVTLRCSPRSGDLSVYWYQQSLDQGLQFLIQYYNGEERAKGNILERFSAQQFPDLHSELNLSSLELGDSALYFCASSVAGTGITEAFFGQGTRLTVV.

This chain joins TRBV2 and TRBJ2-1, with TRBD2 identical over 10 bases. The CDR3 contains 13 residues. With 6 bases clipped from V and 8 bases from J, the junction kept 4 bases outside the gene matches. CDR1 and CDR2 from the germline V gene are SNHLY and FYNNEI. This CDR3 reads CASSASGGDEQFF. Written as DNA, the CDR3 is TGTGCCAGCAGCGCTAGCGGGGGTGATGAGCAGTTCTTC. Supplemented by reference TRBV2 and TRBJ2-1, the full variable domain reads EPEVTQTPSHQVTQMGQEVILRCVPISNHLYFYWYRQILGQKVEFLVSFYNNEISEKSEIFDDQFSVERPDGSNFTLKIRSTKLEDSAMYFCASSASGGDEQFFGPGTRLTVL.

This chain uses TRBV5-1 with TRBJ2-3; weak D call: TRBD2 (6 bases). The germline CDR1 and CDR2 sequences are SGHRS and YFSETQ. The CDR3 extends over 15 amino acids. V was trimmed by 1 base and J by 2 bases, leaving 11 bases between them. Here the CDR3 DNA reads TGCGCCAGCAGCTTGCGGGAGCCATTCACAGATACGCAGTATTTT. Translated, it gives CASSLREPFTDTQYF.

This chain connects TRBV2 to TRBJ2-5; D is undetermined. Germline V lookup: CDR1 SNHLY, CDR2 FYNNEI. The CDR3 contains 13 residues. V was clipped by 2 bases and J by 5 bases, with 9 bases between them. The CDR3, as DNA: TGTGCCAGCAGTGAATGGGTGAGGGAGACCCAGTACTTC. It is translated as CASSEWVRETQYF.

This clone was counted a single time. The chain combines TRBV6-1 with TRBJ2-5; possible D gene TRBD1, 6 bases. Germline V gene lookup returns CDR1 MNHNS and CDR2 SASEGT. This CDR3 spans 17 amino acids. The V end lost 0 bases, the J end lost 8 bases, and 22 bases lay between the germline ends. The CDR3 reads CASSEAHRAAALGTQYF. The CDR3 bases are TGTGCCAGCAGTGAAGCGCACAGGGCAGCCGCCCTGGGAACCCAGTACTTC.

CDR3 region: CASSMRPQETQYF. CDR3 DNA sequence: TGTGCCAGTAGTATGCGTCCCCAAGAGACCCAGTACTTC. V and J are TRBV19 and TRBJ2-5; D uncertain. This CDR3 is 13 amino acids long. Trimming shortened V by 3 bases and J by 1 base, and 6 bases separated the two germline ends. Looked up from germline, CDR1 is LNHDA and CDR2 is SQIVND (reference sequence). Filled out from reference TRBV19 and TRBJ2-5, the complete variable domain reads DGGITQSPKYLFRKEGQNVTLSCEQNLNHDAMYWYRQDPGQGLRLIYYSQIVNDFQKGDIAEGYSVSREKKESFPLTVTSAQKNPTAFYLCASSMRPQETQYFGPGTRLLVL.

This rearrangement joins TRBV19 to TRBJ1-5; 7 positions agree with TRBD1. This CDR3 region has 13 residues. The ends lost 11 bases at V and 4 bases at J; junction bases unmatched: 8. CDR1 is LNHDA, CDR2 SQIVND, per germline (reference sequence). The CDR3 DNA is TGTGCCTCCAACCGGGACAGAAATCAGCCCCAGCATTTT. Residues: CASNRDRNQPQHF. Looking up the rest from reference TRBV19 and TRBJ1-5 gives the full variable domain: DGGITQSPKYLFRKEGQNVTLSCEQNLNHDAMYWYRQDPGQGLRLIYYSQIVNDFQKGDIAEGYSVSREKKESFPLTVTSAQKNPTAFYLCASNRDRNQPQHFGDGTRLSIL.

The rearrangement uses TRBV9 and TRBJ2-2, with 7 bases that match TRBD1. Looked up from germline, CDR1 is SGDLS and CDR2 is YYNGEE. The CDR3 spans 15 residues. The V segment lost 3 bases and the J segment 2 bases; nucleotides outside the gene matches: 4. CDR3 loop: CASSATGVNTGELFF. The CDR3, as DNA: TGTGCCAGCAGCGCCACAGGGGTTAACACCGGGGAGCTGTTTTTT. The complete variable domain, with remaining parts taken from reference TRBV9 and TRBJ2-2, reads DSGVTQTPKHLITATGQRVTLRCSPRSGDLSVYWYQQSLDQGLQFLIQYYNGEERAKGNILERFSAQQFPDLHSELNLSSLELGDSALYFCASSATGVNTGELFFGEGSRLTVL.

The DNA for the CDR3 is TGTGCCAGCAGCTCCCCTCTCGGCACAGATACGCAGTATTTT. Its translation: CASSSPLGTDTQYF. The chain combines TRBV5-5 with TRBJ2-3; D uncertain. Germline V CDR1 and CDR2: SGHKS, YYEKEE (reference sequence). CDR3 size: 14 residues. Trimming pared 3 bases from V and 1 base from J, leaving 9 bases between.

This chain joins TRBV12-2 and TRBJ1-1; the table's D call, TRBD1, was not checked against the DNA. TRBV12-2 is noted as a pseudogene. The CDR3 totals 12 residues. The CDR3 protein is CASRFRGAEAFF. CDR3 coding DNA: TGTGCAAGTCGCTTCAGGGGCGCTGAAGCTTTCTTT.

V gene TRBV12-3 or TRBV12-4 combines with J gene TRBJ1-1; tentative D call: TRBD1 (6 bases). This CDR3 has 13 amino acids. V was cut by 7 bases and J by 4 bases, with 13 bases left in between. CDR3 nucleotides: TGTGCCAGCACCCGCAGGGGAGCCACTGAAGCTTTCTTT. Translating it yields CASTRRGATEAFF.

This chain uses TRBV27 with TRBJ2-5, with 8 bases that match TRBD1. The CDR3 covers 15 residues. Per germline, CDR1 MNHEY and CDR2 SMNVEV (reference sequence). The V segment lost 0 bases and the J segment 3 bases; nucleotides outside the gene matches: 3. CDR3 bases: TGTGCCAGCAGTTTATCAGGGACAGGAGAAGAGACCCAGTACTTC. It is translated as CASSLSGTGEETQYF.

CDR3 amino acids: CASSLSGPQETQYF. In nucleotides, the CDR3 is TGCGCCAGCAGCTTGTCAGGGCCCCAAGAGACCCAGTACTTC. This chain joins TRBV5-1 and TRBJ2-5; perhaps TRBD1 as D (5 bases). The V gene's germline CDR1 is SGHRS and CDR2 YFSETQ. V was cut by 1 base and J by 1 base, with 8 bases left in between. The CDR3 spans 14 residues.

The rearrangement uses TRBV11-3 and TRBJ1-2; 9 bases are a match to TRBD1. The CDR3 has 12 residues. Per germline, CDR1 SGHNT and CDR2 YENEEA. V was pared by 10 bases and J by 5 bases, with 5 bases of the junction left unmatched. CDR3 amino acids: CAIQGAWYGYTF. As DNA, the CDR3 is TGTGCCATACAGGGGGCCTGGTATGGCTACACCTTC.

The genes are TRBV7-3 and TRBJ2-3, with 10 bases aligning to TRBD2. V was clipped by 3 bases and J by 4 bases; unmatched bases: 4. This CDR3 has 15 amino acids. In germline, CDR1 is SGHTA, CDR2 FQGTGA. CDR3 in amino acids: CASSFGLAVSDTQYF. In DNA, the CDR3 is TGTGCCAGCAGCTTTGGACTAGCGGTTTCAGATACGCAGTATTTT.

V usage is TRBV6-5 and J usage is TRBJ2-5; 8 positions match TRBD2. Looked up from germline, CDR1 is MNHEY and CDR2 is SVGAGI. Unmatched junction bases numbered 14, after V lost 10 bases and J lost 4 bases. There are 15 residues in the CDR3. Written as DNA, the CDR3 is TGTGCCACGCCTTCCCCGTTCGGGAGGGGAGAGACCCAGTACTTC. It translates to CATPSPFGRGETQYF.

The CDR3 loop is CASSRAGTSTDTQYF. CDR3 bases: TGTGCCAGCAGCCGAGCGGGTACTAGCACAGATACGCAGTATTTT. The V and J genes are TRBV7-9 and TRBJ2-3; the D gene is possibly TRBD2 (6 bases). In germline, CDR1 is SEHNR, CDR2 FQNEAQ (reference sequence). With 5 bases removed from V and 0 bases from J, the gap between germline ends came to 12 bases. The length of the CDR3 is 15 residues.

This rearrangement joins TRBV14 to TRBJ2-3; TRBD2 is a possible D gene (6 bases). V was shortened by 2 bases and J by 1 base, with 7 bases between the two germline ends. CDR3 length: 14 residues. Germline V gives CDR1 SGHDN, CDR2 FVKESK. CDR3 amino acids: CASSQWGGTDTQYF. Written as DNA, the CDR3 is TGTGCCAGCAGCCAATGGGGGGGCACAGATACGCAGTATTTT. The variable domain in full, with the rest retrieved from reference TRBV14 and TRBJ2-3, is EAGVTQFPSHSVIEKGQTVTLRCDPISGHDNLYWYRRVMGKEIKFLLHFVKESKQDESGMPNNRFLAERTGGTYSTLKVQPAELEDSGVYFCASSQWGGTDTQYFGPGTRLTVL.

J is TRBJ2-7 and V is TRBV27; D is perhaps TRBD1 (7 bases). Germline CDR1 reads MNHEY; CDR2 reads SMNVEV (reference sequence). The V end lost 3 bases, the J end lost 0 bases, and 15 bases lay between the germline ends. The CDR3 consists of 16 residues. The CDR3 region is CASSLGGRGSSYEQYF. The CDR3 region has the DNA TGTGCCAGCAGTTTGGGGGGCAGGGGGAGCTCCTACGAGCAGTACTTC.